The source of this TCR beta chain is a study of Ad26.COV2.S vaccination and SARS-CoV-2 variants. Across the whole study: Donor was in the COV1001 Ad26.COV2.S trial arm. Findings and limits, study-wide: Analyses that measured TCR breadth and depth may have underestimated total T cell responses.

Germline V gives CDR1 SQVTM, CDR2 ANQGSEA. This CDR3 contains 14 residues. The J segment lost 3 bases and the V segment lost 5 bases, leaving 3 bases of the junction unmatched. Clones were sequenced by immunoSEQ multiplex PCR, and TCRdb holds only the in-frame ones, with some missing. The table records about 420,000 clones, approximately 90% of them present only once. This sample's treatment: roughly 19 received Ad26.COV2.S at low or high dose, single or two shots; 5 received placebo; per-sample allocation not given. The samples were gathered on day 63 after the first injection of vaccine or placebo. This Boston cohort included adults aged 18-55 years. About this clone itself: Its specificity is not known.

The sequence was obtained from a person aged 18 to 65 who received the Ad26.COV2.S COVID-19 vaccine or a placebo. This material consisted of peripheral blood, taken in a trial of Ad26.COV2.S vaccine versus placebo. This sequence joins TRBV29-1 and TRBJ2-1; 11 bases align to TRBD1. Written as DNA, the CDR3 is TGCAGCGTTCTAGGGACAGGGGGCTACAATGAGCAGTTCTTC. It specifies CSVLGTGGYNEQFF.